The 26 T cell receptor beta chains reported below all come from one sample, sequenced in a study of CD8+ T cells in alopecia areata. RNA was extracted and reverse transcribed into cDNA as the sequencing template. Using immunoSEQ multiplex PCR, the repertoire was profiled, and TCRdb retains in-frame clones only, with some absent. The sample shows around 140,000 clones, 45% to 50% of them seen only once. The source material was CD8+ T cells sorted from blood, sampled at week 0. These receptor sequences come from a human donor with alopecia areata.

In its sample, this clone was seen a few times. The chain employs TRBV19 and TRBJ1-2; no clear D. The CDR3 loop spans 15 amino acids. Germline CDR1 is LNHDA and CDR2 is SQIVND (reference sequence). Trimming removed 8 bases at V and 2 bases at J, with 18 bases between. CDR3 residues: CASFERTETNYGYTF. The CDR3 DNA follows: TGTGCCAGTTTCGAGCGGACGGAGACGAACTATGGCTACACCTTC.

This chain uses TRBV2 with TRBJ2-2; D is uncertain. Germline CDR1 SNHLY, CDR2 FYNNEI. V dropped 3 bases and J dropped 1 base, with 9 bases sitting between them. The length of the CDR3 is 15 residues. The CDR3 sequence is CASSDMTRNTGELFF. The CDR3 nucleotides read TGTGCCAGCAGTGATATGACAAGGAACACCGGGGAGCTGTTTTTT. The variable domain in full, completed from reference TRBV2 and TRBJ2-2, reads EPEVTQTPSHQVTQMGQEVILRCVPISNHLYFYWYRQILGQKVEFLVSFYNNEISEKSEIFDDQFSVERPDGSNFTLKIRSTKLEDSAMYFCASSDMTRNTGELFFGEGSRLTVL.

The gene calls are TRBV29-1 and TRBJ1-2; TRBD1 agrees at 7 bases. Germline CDR1 reads SQVTM; CDR2 reads ANQGSEA. The trim removed 3 bases at V and 2 bases at J, leaving 0 bases unmatched. The CDR3 is 12 residues long. The CDR3 DNA follows: TGCAGCGTTGAGACAGGGAACTATGGCTACACCTTC. It encodes CSVETGNYGYTF.

This clone was seen a single time. The genes are TRBV30 and TRBJ2-2; 7 bases are a match to TRBD1. Germline CDR1 GTSNPN, CDR2 SVGIG (reference sequence). This CDR3 spans 14 amino acids. V lost 2 bases, J lost 6 bases, and 6 bases stayed unmatched. The CDR3 here is CAWSFDRVSGELFF. CDR3 in DNA: TGTGCCTGGAGTTTCGACAGGGTGTCCGGGGAGCTGTTTTTT.

Comments on this clone: Additional DNA sequences in this sample encode the identical CDR3. The V call is TRBV5-1, the J call TRBJ1-5; D remains unclear. Trimming left V 2 bases short and J 2 bases short, with 8 bases between. CDR1 and CDR2 (germline): SGHRS, YFSETQ. This CDR3 has 14 residues. The CDR3: CASSFEGGNQPQHF. In nucleotides, the CDR3 is TGCGCCAGCAGCTTTGAGGGTGGCAATCAGCCCCAGCATTTT.

The CDR3 region has the DNA TGTGCCAGCAGTCCCGAGGGGGGCCTGAACACTGAAGCTTTCTTT. Translated, it gives CASSPEGGLNTEAFF. The chain recombines TRBV5-6 with TRBJ1-1; weak D call: TRBD1 (6 bases). Germline CDR1 and CDR2: SGHDT and YYEEEE. Trimming took off 5 bases at V and 0 bases at J, with 14 bases between the two ends. The CDR3 spans 15 residues.

The chain combines TRBV13 with TRBJ2-1; 10 bases agree with TRBD1. Losses at the gene ends were 5 bases for V and 8 bases for J; bases not matched to a gene: 9. Germline lookup yields CDR1 PRHDT and CDR2 FYEKMQ (reference sequence). The CDR3 has 15 residues. The CDR3 sequence: CASSRSGTGEDEQFF. The CDR3 nucleotides read TGTGCCAGCAGCCGATCCGGGACAGGGGAGGATGAGCAGTTCTTC.

Only a few counts were recorded for this clone. J is TRBJ1-1 and V is TRBV11-2; no reliable D call. Trimming stripped 4 bases from V and 5 bases from J, with 14 bases between. CDR3 length: 14 residues. CDR1 and CDR2 (germline): SGHAT, FQNNGV. In nucleotides, the CDR3 is TGTGCCAGCAGCTACGACTCGGGAGGAACTGAAGCTTTCTTT. The encoded protein is CASSYDSGGTEAFF.

The gene calls are TRBV6-5 and TRBJ2-7, with D unclear. The CDR3 covers 13 residues. Germline-derived CDR1 and CDR2 are MNHEY and SVGAGI. V dropped 5 bases and J dropped 1 base, with 9 bases sitting between them. The CDR3 region is CASSPGSSYEQYF. CDR3 in DNA: TGTGCCAGCAGTCCGGGTTCATCCTACGAGCAGTACTTC.

The sample holds a few counts of this clone. This chain links TRBV6-1 with TRBJ1-5; D unresolved. The length of the CDR3 is 15 residues. Germline loops: CDR1 MNHNS, CDR2 SASEGT. V gave up 1 base and J gave up 6 bases, with 13 bases separating them. The CDR3 reads CASSEGFEGSQPQHF. The CDR3, as DNA: TGTGCCAGCAGTGAAGGATTTGAGGGAAGTCAGCCCCAGCATTTT.

This clone was recorded a few times. The gene calls are TRBV19 and TRBJ1-1; D call uncertain. The CDR3 sequence is 13 residues long. V shed 6 bases and J shed 0 bases, with 8 bases lying between them. Looked up from germline, CDR1 is LNHDA and CDR2 is SQIVND (reference sequence). CDR3 DNA sequence: TGTGCCAGTAGCATGGGGTTGAACACTGAAGCTTTCTTT. This translates into CASSMGLNTEAFF.

This clone was detected only a few times. V is TRBV30 and J is TRBJ1-1, with D possibly matching TRBD1 (6 bases). The V end was cut by 0 bases, the J end by 1 base, with 9 bases between. Germline V CDR1 and CDR2: GTSNPN, SVGIG (reference sequence). There are 14 residues in the CDR3. CDR3 sequence: CAWSVGAPNTEAFF. CDR3 coding DNA: TGTGCCTGGAGTGTGGGGGCGCCGAACACTGAAGCTTTCTTT. Full variable domain (missing parts from reference TRBV30 and TRBJ1-1): SQTIHQWPATLVQPVGSPLSLECTVEGTSNPNLYWYRQAAGRGLQLLFYSVGIGQISSEVPQNLSASRPQDRQFILSSKKLLLSDSGFYLCAWSVGAPNTEAFFGQGTRLTVV.

This chain joins TRBV4-1 and TRBJ1-5; D not resolved. CDR3 length: 15 amino acids. V lost 1 base, J lost 4 bases, and 11 bases lay in between. Germline V gives CDR1 MGHRA, CDR2 YSYEKL. This CDR3 reads CASSQVPGRNQPQHF. CDR3 DNA: TGCGCCAGCAGCCAAGTTCCGGGAAGAAATCAGCCCCAGCATTTT.

The chain uses TRBV25-1 and TRBJ2-4; 8 bases agree with TRBD2. The CDR3 is 14 amino acids. CDR1 MGHDK and CDR2 SYGVNS come from the germline V gene. Germline trimming cut 1 base from V and 6 bases from J; bases unmatched to any gene: 2. CDR3 in amino acids: CASSESGGGNIQYF. For the CDR3, the DNA is TGTGCCAGCAGTGAATCGGGAGGGGGAAACATTCAGTACTTC.

V usage is TRBV27 and J usage is TRBJ1-6; TRBD1 matches at 8 bases. The CDR3 extends over 17 amino acids. The V and J ends lost 6 bases and 7 bases, in that order; junction bases with no gene match: 14. From germline, CDR1 is MNHEY and CDR2 SMNVEV (reference sequence). The CDR3 sequence: CASRLSGGESRNSPLHF. CDR3 in DNA: TGTGCCAGCAGGTTGTCAGGGGGCGAAAGTAGGAATTCACCCCTCCACTTT.

The chain uses TRBV5-1 and TRBJ1-4; 7 nucleotides align to TRBD1. The germline V gene encodes CDR1 SGHRS and CDR2 YFSETQ. J was trimmed by 16 bases and V by 4 bases; bases with no gene match: 16. CDR3 length: 14 residues. The DNA for the CDR3 is TGCGCCAGCAGCCCAGGGACAGACTCTGGACCGGAGTTTTTT. Translating gives CASSPGTDSGPEFF.

The chain is built from TRBV18 and TRBJ2-5; D perhaps matches TRBD2 (6 bases). This CDR3 is built from 13 residues. CDR1 is KGHSH and CDR2 is LQKENI in the germline V gene. Trimming took 6 bases from V and 4 from J, leaving 12 bases between them. The chain's CDR3 is CASSGGGAETQYF. The CDR3 nucleotides read TGTGCCAGCTCCGGCGGCGGGGCAGAGACCCAGTACTTC.

This clone was seen more than once but under ten times. J is TRBJ2-3 and V is TRBV6-5, with D possibly being TRBD2 (6 bases). The V gene lost 2 bases and the J gene lost 6 bases, with 12 bases spanning the gap. This CDR3 has 14 residues. Germline V CDR1 and CDR2: MNHEY, SVGAGI. The CDR3 protein is CASSYEVSGDTQYF. The DNA of the CDR3 is TGTGCCAGCAGTTACGAGGTCAGCGGGGATACGCAGTATTTT.

The V call is TRBV7-2, the J call TRBJ2-1; 8 bases map to TRBD2. Germline assignment: CDR1 SGHTA and CDR2 FQGNSA. The CDR3 extends over 15 amino acids. V lost 5 bases to trimming and J lost 5 bases; unmatched junction nucleotides: 8. The CDR3 sequence: CASSPTSGVNNEQFF. As DNA, the CDR3 is TGTGCCAGCAGCCCAACTAGCGGAGTCAACAATGAGCAGTTCTTC.

This clone was recorded a few times. This chain connects TRBV19 to TRBJ2-3, with 13 nucleotides matching TRBD2. V was pared by 5 bases and J by 4 bases, with 3 bases of the junction left unmatched. The CDR3 extends over 15 amino acids. The V gene's germline CDR1 is LNHDA and CDR2 SQIVND (reference sequence). The CDR3 sequence is CASSLGTSGADTQYF. CDR3 bases: TGTGCCAGTAGTCTCGGGACTAGCGGGGCAGATACGCAGTATTTT.

V usage is TRBV7-9 and J usage is TRBJ2-5; 7 nucleotides align to TRBD2. The V and J ends lost 7 bases and 3 bases, in that order; junction bases with no gene match: 8. Per the germline V gene, CDR1 is SEHNR and CDR2 is FQNEAQ (reference sequence). The CDR3 loop spans 14 amino acids. The CDR3 protein is CASIGQRGKETQYF. CDR3 nucleotides: TGTGCCAGCATTGGTCAGCGGGGAAAAGAGACCCAGTACTTC. Drawing the rest from reference TRBV7-9 and TRBJ2-5, the complete variable domain is DTGVSQNPRHKITKRGQNVTFRCDPISEHNRLYWYRQTLGQGPEFLTYFQNEAQLEKSRLLSDRFSAERPKGSFSTLEIQRTEQGDSAMYLCASIGQRGKETQYFGPGTRLLVL.

The chain employs TRBV2 and TRBJ2-7; D unresolved. The CDR3 spans 13 residues. Deletions cut 10 bases from V and 1 base from J, with 14 bases between. The germline V gene has CDR1 SNHLY and CDR2 FYNNEI. CDR3 in DNA: TGTGCCACCCGTGGGGAAAGTTCCTACGAGCAGTACTTC. Its protein is CATRGESSYEQYF. Full variable domain (missing parts from reference TRBV2 and TRBJ2-7): EPEVTQTPSHQVTQMGQEVILRCVPISNHLYFYWYRQILGQKVEFLVSFYNNEISEKSEIFDDQFSVERPDGSNFTLKIRSTKLEDSAMYFCATRGESSYEQYFGPGTRLTVT.

There are a few counts of this clone. The J gene is TRBJ1-6, the V gene TRBV10-3; TRBD1 is a possible D gene (6 bases). V was pared by 0 bases and J by 7 bases, with 13 bases between. This CDR3 has 16 amino acids. Looked up from germline, CDR1 is ENHRY and CDR2 is SYGVKD. Written as DNA, the CDR3 is TGTGCCATCAGTGAGTCGAGTAGGGGGGCCAATTCACCCCTCCACTTT. It translates to CAISESSRGANSPLHF.

This clone occurred once. CDR3 sequence (DNA): TGTGCCAGCAGCTTAGGCGGTAGCGGCACCCAAGAGACCCAGTACTTC. It translates to CASSLGGSGTQETQYF. This chain uses TRBV13 with TRBJ2-5; D is perhaps TRBD2 (6 bases). Germline assignment: CDR1 PRHDT and CDR2 FYEKMQ (reference sequence). This CDR3 contains 16 residues. Trimming cost V 0 bases and J 1 base, with 12 bases left between them. The full variable domain, in which reference TRBV13 and TRBJ2-5 provide the parts outside the CDR3, is AAGVIQSPRHLIKEKRETATLKCYPIPRHDTVYWYQQGPGQDPQFLISFYEKMQSDKGSIPDRFSAQQFSDYHSELNMSSLELGDSALYFCASSLGGSGTQETQYFGPGTRLLVL.

The CDR3 DNA is TGTGCCAGCAGGAGGGTAGAACAGTACTTC. Translation gives CASRRVEQYF. This chain joins TRBV2 and TRBJ2-4; D may be TRBD2 (5 bases). Per germline, CDR1 SNHLY and CDR2 FYNNEI. V was trimmed by 6 bases and J by 13 bases, leaving 10 bases between them. The CDR3 has 10 amino acids.

This clone appeared once. This rearrangement joins TRBV30 to TRBJ2-7; D possibly corresponds to TRBD1 (5 bases). This CDR3 is built from 15 residues. V was shortened by 3 bases and J by 7 bases, with 22 bases between the two germline ends. The germline V gene encodes CDR1 GTSNPN and CDR2 SVGIG (reference sequence). This CDR3 reads CAWRIGAGSAYEQYF. The CDR3 DNA reads TGTGCCTGGAGGATAGGGGCAGGGTCCGCGTATGAGCAGTACTTC.